Reported below is one T cell receptor (beta chain). This sample is part of a study of blood T cell repertoires in COVID-19. Background on the study: Sources were T cells, B-cell-depleted T cells, or PBMCs; the material itself was cDNA or gDNA.

Some clones are missing from TCRdb's copy, which holds only in-frame ones; the method was immunoSEQ multiplex PCR. The sample has 310,000 or so clones; about 87% are singletons. V was cut by 2 bases and J by 4 bases, with 13 bases left in between. The CDR3 covers 15 residues. From germline, CDR1 is MNHEY and CDR2 SVGAGI. During active infection, Seattle patients enrolled and were then monitored through disease. The source of this sequence is a man aged 25-45 years with COVID-19, enrolled during active disease. V usage is TRBV6-5 and J usage is TRBJ2-3; a weak D match, TRBD1 (6 bases). Specimen: peripheral blood. For the CDR3, the DNA is TGTGCCAGCAGTTACGGCCAGGGGCTCGCAGATACGCAGTATTTT. Its protein is CASSYGQGLADTQYF.